One T cell receptor (beta chain) is described in this entry. The data belong to a study of blood T cell repertoires in COVID-19. As for the study in general: The origin of the acute and convalescent COVID-19 samples was the United States, Italy and Spain. PBMCs, B-cell-depleted T cells, or T cells provided the cDNA or gDNA that made up the material.

The table came from immunoSEQ multiplex PCR; TCRdb's copy has only in-frame clones and leaves some out. The sample consists of under 150,000 clones, approximately 85% of them appearing once. Germline assignment: CDR1 KGHSH and CDR2 LQKENI. The CDR3 totals 13 residues. V was trimmed by 2 bases and J by 5 bases, leaving 7 bases between them. V is TRBV18 and J is TRBJ2-1; D is undetermined. The TCR sequence derives from a human donor in a cohort sampled during active COVID-19. The material sequenced was peripheral blood. CDR3 loop: CASSPTSHNEQFF. The CDR3 DNA follows: TGTGCCAGCTCACCAACAAGTCACAATGAGCAGTTCTTC.